This TCR beta chain was documented in a study of blood T cells in healthy people across ages. The ends were cut back, 0 bases at V and 2 bases at J, with 12 bases in the middle. There are 16 residues in the CDR3. CDR1 and CDR2 from the germline V gene are MNHEY and SMNVEV (reference sequence). Together with a sample-barcoded 5' primer, a J-beta primer mix was included in a second PCR lasting about 7 to 12 cycles. TCRdb re-called the 5' RACE reads through MiXCR, storing one row per CDR3 protein. The sample carries about 1.6 million distinct CDR3 sequences, about 31% recorded once. The clonotype was recovered from a woman aged 25-40 years in good health. This rearrangement joins TRBV27 to TRBJ2-3; a weak D match, TRBD1 (5 bases). Sequenced sample: blood. The CDR3 bases are TGTGCCAGCAGTTTATCGACAGAATATTACACAGATACGCAGTATTTT. This codes for CASSLSTEYYTDTQYF.